Each of the 28 T cell receptor beta chains below was sequenced from the same sample in a study of CD4+ T cells in melanoma. TCRdb's table, derived via immunoSEQ multiplex PCR, lists solely in-frame clones and lacks some. The data hold about 55,000 clones, with roughly 69% observed a single time. Sequences were obtained from tumor tissue. Source of these receptors: a human donor with melanoma.

This clone is labeled as medium-sized. The chain recombines TRBV30 with TRBJ2-7, with 8 bases aligning to TRBD2. Germline V CDR1 and CDR2: GTSNPN, SVGIG (reference sequence). Unmatched junction bases numbered 5, after V lost 0 bases and J lost 7 bases. The length of the CDR3 is 13 residues. The CDR3 is CAWSVLPGGEQYF. The CDR3 nucleotides are TGTGCCTGGAGTGTACTTCCGGGGGGGGAGCAGTACTTC.

This clone was counted a single time. The V and J genes are TRBV7-9 and TRBJ1-5; D not certain. Trimming left V 0 bases short and J 7 bases short, with 4 bases between. The CDR3 is 12 amino acids. CDR1 is SEHNR and CDR2 is FQNEAQ in the germline V gene (reference sequence). The CDR3 DNA is TGTGCCAGCAGCTTAGCCGGGCAGCCCCAGCATTTT. This translates into CASSLAGQPQHF.

V gene TRBV18 combines with J gene TRBJ2-3; 7 bases match TRBD2. There are 17 residues in the CDR3. The germline V gene has CDR1 KGHSH and CDR2 LQKENI. V was pared by 4 bases and J by 0 bases, with 10 bases of the junction left unmatched. CDR3 in DNA: TGTGCCAGCTCACTAGCCCTGGCGGGAGCTAGCACAGATACGCAGTATTTT. This sequence encodes CASSLALAGASTDTQYF.

The chain is built from TRBV6-6 and TRBJ2-7; D uncertain. V was cut by 10 bases and J by 5 bases, with 18 bases left in between. The CDR3 runs to 13 residues. Germline assignment: CDR1 MNHNY and CDR2 SVGAGI (reference sequence). Written as DNA, the CDR3 is TGTGCCACCCGAGAAGGTGGTGATAACGAGCAGTACTTC. Its protein is CATREGGDNEQYF.

This clone occurred a few times. The V call is TRBV28, the J call TRBJ1-2; D may be TRBD1 (6 bases). Per germline, CDR1 MDHEN and CDR2 SYDVKM. The V end lost 7 bases, the J end lost 2 bases, and 17 bases lay between the germline ends. The CDR3 is made up of 15 amino acids. The CDR3 DNA follows: TGTGCCAGCACCCCACCCTCGCAGGGGAACTATGGCTACACCTTC. Translating it yields CASTPPSQGNYGYTF.

In this sample, this clone turned up a few times. The V and J genes are TRBV30 and TRBJ1-5; D remains ambiguous. This CDR3 has 13 residues. The germline CDR1 and CDR2 sequences are GTSNPN and SVGIG (reference sequence). Deletions cut 2 bases from V and 0 bases from J, with 5 bases between. CDR3 sequence reads: CAWSSNSNQPQHF. The CDR3 bases are TGTGCCTGGAGTTCTAATAGCAATCAGCCCCAGCATTTT.

This chain joins TRBV28 and TRBJ1-5, with D possibly being TRBD1 (5 bases). V lost 2 bases and J lost 6, with 5 bases in between. The CDR3 runs to 12 residues. Germline V gene data show CDR1 as MDHEN and CDR2 as SYDVKM. The DNA of the CDR3 is TGTGCCAGCAGTTTAGGGGGTCAGCCCCAGCATTTT. Amino acids: CASSLGGQPQHF.

The rearrangement links TRBV11-1 to TRBJ2-7; no reliable D call. V dropped 5 bases and J dropped 1 base, with 6 bases sitting between them. Germline loops: CDR1 SGHAT, CDR2 FQDESV (reference sequence). The CDR3 runs 12 residues. CDR3 loop: CASSLISYEQYF. The CDR3 coding sequence is TGTGCCAGCAGCCTAATTTCCTACGAGCAGTACTTC.

By frequency in the sample, this clone is medium-sized. The chain recombines TRBV27 with TRBJ1-2, with a weak D call TRBD1 (6 bases). The CDR3 spans 13 residues. Germline V gives CDR1 MNHEY, CDR2 SMNVEV (reference sequence). The germline V and J ends were trimmed by 6 bases and 3 bases, with 11 bases remaining between them. CDR3 nucleotides: TGTGCCAGCAGCTCCGACAGGTACTATGGCTACACCTTC. Its translation: CASSSDRYYGYTF.

Comment on this clone: Different DNA sequences within this sample yield the same CDR3. The chain has TRBV5-5 and TRBJ1-1; D unclear. The germline V gene encodes CDR1 SGHKS and CDR2 YYEKEE (reference sequence). This CDR3 spans 11 amino acids. Trimming pared 2 bases from V and 2 bases from J, leaving 1 base between. CDR3 coding DNA: TGTGCCAGCAGCTTTAACACTGAAGCTTTCTTT. As protein: CASSFNTEAFF.

V gene TRBV14 combines with J gene TRBJ1-6; possible D gene TRBD1, 5 bases. The CDR3 sequence is 13 residues long. From germline, CDR1 is SGHDN and CDR2 FVKESK. Trimming cost V 1 base and J 7 bases, with 5 bases left between them. This CDR3 reads CASSQGQNSPLHF. The CDR3 nucleotides read TGTGCCAGCAGCCAAGGACAGAATTCACCCCTCCACTTT.

V and J are TRBV6-5 and TRBJ1-3; possibly TRBD1 for D (6 bases). The CDR3 extends over 15 amino acids. Deletions cut 6 bases from V and 5 bases from J, with 17 bases between. Germline V gene data show CDR1 as MNHEY and CDR2 as SVGAGI. This CDR3 reads CASSHLDRRRNTIYF. The CDR3 nucleotides read TGTGCCAGCAGCCACCTTGACAGGAGAAGAAACACCATATATTTT.

By frequency in the sample, this clone is medium-sized. The chain recombines TRBV27 with TRBJ1-2; 11 bases match TRBD1. The CDR3 has 15 residues. CDR1 and CDR2 (germline): MNHEY, SMNVEV (reference sequence). The trim removed 6 bases at V and 4 bases at J, leaving 7 bases unmatched. The CDR3 DNA reads as TGTGCCAGCAGACCCGGGACAGGGGGTTTCTATGGCTACACCTTC. Its translation is CASRPGTGGFYGYTF.

This chain links TRBV5-5 with TRBJ2-3, with D unclear. CDR3 length equals 16 residues. Germline V lookup: CDR1 SGHKS, CDR2 YYEKEE (reference sequence). Trimming cost V 0 bases and J 1 base, with 12 bases left between them. The CDR3 loop is CASSLEGLHGTDTQYF. As DNA, the CDR3 is TGTGCCAGCAGCTTGGAGGGCCTCCACGGCACAGATACGCAGTATTTT.

The sample holds one count of this clone. This chain links TRBV6-5 with TRBJ1-4, with 10 bases identical to TRBD1. J lost 7 bases, V lost 0 bases, and 5 bases had no gene match. The CDR3 spans 16 residues. Per germline, CDR1 MNHEY and CDR2 SVGAGI. The CDR3 sequence: CASSYSGGTGAEKLFF. As DNA, the CDR3 is TGTGCCAGCAGTTACTCCGGCGGGACAGGGGCTGAAAAACTGTTTTTT.

V is TRBV5-1 and J is TRBJ2-5, with a weak D call TRBD1 (5 bases). Deletions cut 0 bases from V and 7 bases from J, with 13 bases between. The CDR3 covers 14 residues. CDR1 SGHRS and CDR2 YFSETQ come from the germline V gene. The DNA of the CDR3 is TGCGCCAGCAGCTTGGCACAGGCCTCAGGGACCCAGTACTTC. It encodes CASSLAQASGTQYF.

This clone was found once. This rearrangement joins TRBV14 to TRBJ2-1; D call uncertain. Trimming shortened V by 0 bases and J by 6 bases, and 9 bases separated the two germline ends. This CDR3 is built from 14 residues. The germline CDR1 and CDR2 sequences are SGHDN and FVKESK. CDR3 in DNA: TGTGCCAGCAGCCAAGATCAACTTCGCAATGAGCAGTTCTTC. Protein product: CASSQDQLRNEQFF.

V and J are TRBV7-3 and TRBJ1-5; D gene uncertain. Deletions cut 6 bases from V and 9 bases from J, with 12 bases between. This CDR3 comprises 12 residues. CDR1 is SGHTA, CDR2 FQGTGA, per germline. CDR3 loop: CASRTVRRPQHF. The CDR3 DNA follows: TGTGCCAGCAGAACTGTCCGTCGGCCCCAGCATTTT.

This clone was seen at least ten times. The chain recombines TRBV11-1 with TRBJ1-3, with TRBD1 as a possible D gene (5 bases). V lost 4 bases and J lost 3, with 16 bases in between. This CDR3 region has 16 residues. Germline CDR1 is SGHAT and CDR2 is FQDESV (reference sequence). In nucleotides, the CDR3 is TGTGCCAGCAGCTCCAGGGTGACAACGGGTGGAAACACCATATATTTT. Translating it yields CASSSRVTTGGNTIYF.

This clone occurred once. The chain uses TRBV9 and TRBJ1-4; 8 nucleotides align to TRBD1. Germline CDR1 is SGDLS and CDR2 is YYNGEE. J gave up 4 bases and V 3 bases, and 5 bases lay outside the gene matches. The CDR3 contains 15 residues. The CDR3 sequence is CASSARTGSNEKLFF. The CDR3 DNA sequence: TGTGCCAGCAGCGCCAGGACAGGGAGTAATGAAAAACTGTTTTTT.

This clone was observed a handful of times. The chain links TRBV9 to TRBJ2-5; possibly TRBD1 for D (6 bases). Germline values: CDR1 SGDLS, CDR2 YYNGEE. CDR3 length equals 14 residues. V was trimmed by 4 bases and J by 4 bases, leaving 14 bases between them. This chain's CDR3 is CASSPVTGLETQYF. For the CDR3, the DNA is TGTGCCAGCAGCCCTGTTACAGGGCTAGAGACCCAGTACTTC.

The chain couples TRBV7-8 to TRBJ2-5; TRBD1 is a possible D gene (5 bases). CDR1 is SGHVS, CDR2 FQNEAQ, per germline. The CDR3 totals 12 residues. V gave up 5 bases and J gave up 5 bases, with 9 bases separating them. CDR3 amino acids: CASSQGAETQYF. Written as DNA, the CDR3 is TGTGCCAGCAGCCAGGGCGCCGAGACCCAGTACTTC.

The rearrangement uses TRBV15 and TRBJ2-2; D call uncertain. Germline CDR1 is LNHNV and CDR2 is YYDKDF (reference sequence). The CDR3 contains 14 residues. The V gene lost 4 bases and the J gene lost 6 bases, with 12 bases spanning the gap. Here the CDR3 DNA reads TGTGCCACCAGCATTCCGACCCACGCCGGGGAGCTGTTTTTT. This codes for CATSIPTHAGELFF.

The V call is TRBV19, the J call TRBJ1-2; D is perhaps TRBD1 (6 bases). The CDR3 is made up of 15 amino acids. From germline, CDR1 is LNHDA and CDR2 SQIVND (reference sequence). V lost 6 bases to trimming and J lost 0 bases, with 14 bases between them. The CDR3 region is CASSYGTPTNYGYTF. The CDR3, as DNA: TGTGCCAGTAGCTACGGGACACCAACTAACTATGGCTACACCTTC.

This clone was counted only a few times. V usage is TRBV15 and J usage is TRBJ2-2; 7 bases fit TRBD2. Germline V lookup: CDR1 LNHNV, CDR2 YYDKDF (reference sequence). V was clipped by 0 bases and J by 5 bases; unmatched bases: 3. The CDR3 length is 15 residues. The CDR3 here is CATSREREGTGELFF. In DNA form, the CDR3 reads TGTGCCACCAGCAGAGAGAGGGAGGGGACCGGGGAGCTGTTTTTT. The full variable domain, rest sourced from reference TRBV15 and TRBJ2-2, is DAMVIQNPRYQVTQFGKPVTLSCSQTLNHNVMYWYQQKSSQAPKLLFHYYDKDFNNEADTPDNFQSRRPNTSFCFLDIRSPGLGDTAMYLCATSREREGTGELFFGEGSRLTVL.

V usage is TRBV28 and J usage is TRBJ1-5; no clear D. The V and J ends lost 7 bases and 3 bases respectively, with 19 bases between them. Germline lookup yields CDR1 MDHEN and CDR2 SYDVKM. This CDR3 is built from 16 residues. CDR3 protein: CASTYIARGNNQPQHF. The CDR3 DNA sequence: TGTGCCAGCACCTATATTGCTCGAGGGAACAATCAGCCCCAGCATTTT.

The rearrangement joins TRBV7-3 to TRBJ2-5, with TRBD2 as a possible D gene (6 bases). CDR1 is SGHTA and CDR2 is FQGTGA in the germline V gene. The CDR3 contains 16 residues. V was shortened by 3 bases and J by 9 bases, with 23 bases between the two germline ends. The CDR3 DNA reads TGTGCCAGCAGCTTCCGGATTCAGCGGGCGGGTCTCCCCCAGTACTTC. It is translated as CASSFRIQRAGLPQYF.

V and J are TRBV6-4 and TRBJ1-2, with TRBD1 as a possible D gene (6 bases). Germline V gene sequence: CDR1 MRHNA, CDR2 SNTAGT. The V and J ends lost 0 bases and 8 bases respectively, with 16 bases between them. The CDR3 runs to 15 residues. The CDR3 region has the DNA TGTGCCAGCAGTGACTCCCGGGGGCCTGCGGGGGGCTACACCTTC. Encoded protein: CASSDSRGPAGGYTF.